The following is a T cell receptor (beta chain) sequence with its context. The antigen remains undetermined. Sequencing was performed with immunoSEQ multiplex PCR; in TCRdb, only in-frame clones are kept and a portion is missing. The repertoire holds about 200,000 clones, with 81% as singletons. The sample is drawn from a study of cytomegalovirus exposure and HLA in healthy donors. The CDR3 extends over 17 amino acids. Study-level findings and limits: Some TCR beta chains (around 180 of them) were listed as cytomegalovirus-associated.

The clonotype comes from a woman aged 25 to 39 in good health and CMV-seronegative. The sequenced sample was PBMCs. The chain uses TRBV21-1 and TRBJ2-7; TRBD1 is the table's D call and was not checked against the DNA. TRBV21-1 is a documented pseudogene. CDR3 in DNA: TGTGCCAGCAGCAACCGAGGACAGGGGGATTGGGTTTACGAGCAGTACTTC. Its translation: CASSNRGQGDWVYEQYF.